This TCR beta chain was profiled in a study of cytomegalovirus exposure and HLA in healthy donors. The primer mix had 60 Vbeta and 13 Jbeta primers. The assay was immunoSEQ multiplex PCR, and TCRdb's table has in-frame clones only and misses some. The sample has 180,000 or so clones; approximately 71% are singletons. Germline V CDR1 and CDR2: MNHEY, SVGAGI. The V end was cut by 2 bases, the J end by 1 base, with 14 bases between. The CDR3 runs to 16 residues. Concerning this clone: The antigen is undetermined.

Findings of the study overall: Later analysis found that TCR beta chains associated with HLA were more clonally expanded than other, equally common chains. It was reported that the classifier diagnosed cytomegalovirus status with high specificity and sensitivity in both the original and validation cohorts. Prior analysis indicated that the majority of TCR beta V segments exhibited productivity approximately 87% or approximately 30% of the time.

This clonotype originated in a woman between 35 and 50 years old in good health and CMV-seropositive. The chain joins TRBV6-5 to TRBJ1-1, with D maybe TRBD1 (6 bases). The sample was PBMCs. In nucleotides, the CDR3 is TGTGCCAGCAGTTACGGGGGGGCCCTTGGGAACACTGAAGCTTTCTTT. Translation gives CASSYGGALGNTEAFF.